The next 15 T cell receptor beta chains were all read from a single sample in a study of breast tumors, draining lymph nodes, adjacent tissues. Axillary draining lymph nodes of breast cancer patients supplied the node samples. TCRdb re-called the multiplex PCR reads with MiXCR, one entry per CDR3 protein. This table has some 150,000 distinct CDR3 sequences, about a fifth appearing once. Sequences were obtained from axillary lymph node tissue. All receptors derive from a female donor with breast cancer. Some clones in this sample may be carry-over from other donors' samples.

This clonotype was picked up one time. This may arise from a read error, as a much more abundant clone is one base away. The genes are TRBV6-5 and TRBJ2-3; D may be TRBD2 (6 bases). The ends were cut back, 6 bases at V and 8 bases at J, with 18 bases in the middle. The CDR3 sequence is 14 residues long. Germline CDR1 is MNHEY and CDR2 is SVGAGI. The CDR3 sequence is CASRVGGLGGTQYF. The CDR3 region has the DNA TGTGCCAGCAGAGTCGGAGGGTTGGGAGGTACGCAGTATTTT.

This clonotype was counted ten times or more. The DNA for the CDR3 is TGTGCCTGGAGTAGGGGACAGGGGTTCGTTAATGGCTACACCTTC. This codes for CAWSRGQGFVNGYTF. The rearrangement uses TRBV30 and TRBJ1-2, with 10 bases aligning to TRBD1. The CDR3 covers 15 residues. Germline CDR1 and CDR2: GTSNPN and SVGIG (reference sequence). V shed 2 bases and J 6 bases; nucleotides not matched to a gene: 9.

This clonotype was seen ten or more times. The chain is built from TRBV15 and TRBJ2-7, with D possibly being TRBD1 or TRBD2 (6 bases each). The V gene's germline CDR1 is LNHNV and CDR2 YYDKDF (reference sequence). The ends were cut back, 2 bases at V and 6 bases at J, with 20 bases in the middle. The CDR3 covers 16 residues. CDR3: CATSRSGDRGGGEQYF. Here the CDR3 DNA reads TGTGCCACCAGCAGATCCGGGGACCGCGGAGGGGGCGAGCAGTACTTC.

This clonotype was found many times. The DNA for the CDR3 is TGCAGTGCTAGAAGGGCAGGGAGGGAGACCCAGTACTTC. Residues: CSARRAGRETQYF. The chain combines TRBV20-1 with TRBJ2-5, with D possibly being TRBD2 (6 bases). Germline V lookup: CDR1 DFQATT, CDR2 SNEGSKA (reference sequence). V was cut by 2 bases and J by 5 bases, with 12 bases left in between. The CDR3 is 13 amino acids.

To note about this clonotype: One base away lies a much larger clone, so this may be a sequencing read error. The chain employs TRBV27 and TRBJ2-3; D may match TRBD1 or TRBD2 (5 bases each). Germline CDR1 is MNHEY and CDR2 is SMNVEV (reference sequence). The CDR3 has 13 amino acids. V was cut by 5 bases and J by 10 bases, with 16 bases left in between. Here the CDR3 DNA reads TGTGCCAGCAGTCCCCAGGGAGTAGGTGCGCAGTATTTT. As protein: CASSPQGVGAQYF.

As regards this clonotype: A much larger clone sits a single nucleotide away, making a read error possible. CDR3 nucleotide sequence: TGCGCCAGCAGCTTGGAGGGCTTTCGGGAAAAACTGCTTTTT. Its translation: CASSLEGFREKLLF. The rearrangement joins TRBV5-1 to TRBJ1-4; D is ambiguous. The germline V gene has CDR1 SGHRS and CDR2 YFSETQ. The CDR3 is 14 residues long.

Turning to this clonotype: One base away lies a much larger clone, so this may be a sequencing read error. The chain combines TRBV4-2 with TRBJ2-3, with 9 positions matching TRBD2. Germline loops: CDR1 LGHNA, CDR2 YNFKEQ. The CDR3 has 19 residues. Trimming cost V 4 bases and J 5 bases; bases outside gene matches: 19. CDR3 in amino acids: CASSRDRGAGGPRGDTQYF. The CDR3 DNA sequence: TGTGCCAGCAGCCGAGATCGGGGGGCGGGAGGGCCAAGGGGAGATACGCAGTATTTT.

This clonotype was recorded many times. The CDR3 spells CASSRNTGSLSPLHF. DNA for the CDR3: TGTGCCAGCAGCCGAAACACAGGGTCCCTTTCACCCCTCCACTTT. V usage is TRBV14 and J usage is TRBJ1-6, with D tentatively TRBD1 (6 bases). Trimming pared 4 bases from V and 9 bases from J, leaving 16 bases between. This CDR3 is 15 amino acids long. Germline CDR1 reads SGHDN; CDR2 reads FVKESK.

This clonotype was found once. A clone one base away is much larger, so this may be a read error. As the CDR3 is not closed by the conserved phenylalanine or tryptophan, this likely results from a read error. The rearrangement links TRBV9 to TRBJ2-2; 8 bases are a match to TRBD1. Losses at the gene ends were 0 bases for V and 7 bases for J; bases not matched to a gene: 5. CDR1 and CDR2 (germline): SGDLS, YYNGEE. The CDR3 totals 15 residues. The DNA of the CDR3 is TGTGCCAGCAGCGTAGGACAGGGGATAATCGGGGAGCTGTTTTCT. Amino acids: CASSVGQGIIGELFS.

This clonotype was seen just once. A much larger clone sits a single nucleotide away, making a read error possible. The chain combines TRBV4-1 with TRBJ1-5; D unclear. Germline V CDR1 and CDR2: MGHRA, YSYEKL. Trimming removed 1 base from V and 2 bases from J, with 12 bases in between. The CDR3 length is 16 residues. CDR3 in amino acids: CASSQVSTYGNQPQHF. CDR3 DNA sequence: TGCGCCAGCAGCCAAGTTTCCACGTATGGCAATCAGCCCCAGCATTTT.

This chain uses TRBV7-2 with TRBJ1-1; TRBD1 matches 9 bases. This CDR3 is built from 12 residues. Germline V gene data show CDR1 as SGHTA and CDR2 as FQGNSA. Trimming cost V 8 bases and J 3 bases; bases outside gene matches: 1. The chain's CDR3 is CASGTGYTEAFF. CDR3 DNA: TGTGCCAGCGGGACAGGGTACACTGAAGCTTTCTTT.

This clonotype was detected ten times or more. CDR3 DNA sequence: TGTGCCAGTAGTAATACCGGGACTAGCGGGAGGACCCAGTACTTC. Protein: CASSNTGTSGRTQYF. The chain carries TRBV19 and TRBJ2-5, with 14 bases that match TRBD2. V was clipped by 4 bases and J by 7 bases; unmatched bases: 5. The CDR3 loop spans 15 amino acids. The germline V gene encodes CDR1 LNHDA and CDR2 SQIVND (reference sequence).

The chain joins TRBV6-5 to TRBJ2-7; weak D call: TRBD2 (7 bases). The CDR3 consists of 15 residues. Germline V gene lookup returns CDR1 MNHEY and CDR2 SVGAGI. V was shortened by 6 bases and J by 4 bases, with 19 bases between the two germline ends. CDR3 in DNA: TGTGCCAGCAGCTATCTAGCGGAGGGGGGATACGAGCAGTACTTC. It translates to CASSYLAEGGYEQYF.

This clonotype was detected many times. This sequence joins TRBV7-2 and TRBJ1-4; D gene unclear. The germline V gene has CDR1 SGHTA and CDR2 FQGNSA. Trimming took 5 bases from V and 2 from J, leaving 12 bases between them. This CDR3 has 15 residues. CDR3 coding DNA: TGTGCCAGCAGCCGACGGGGTACGACTAATGAAAAACTGTTTTTT. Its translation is CASSRRGTTNEKLFF.

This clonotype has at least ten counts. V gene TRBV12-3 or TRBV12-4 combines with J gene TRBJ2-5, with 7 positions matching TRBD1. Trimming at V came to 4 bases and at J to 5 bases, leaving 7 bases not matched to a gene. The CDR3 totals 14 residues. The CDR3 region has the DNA TGTGCCAGCAGTTCCTACAGGGGCGGGGAGACCCAGTACTTC. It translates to CASSSYRGGETQYF.